This T cell receptor beta chain was observed in a study of CD8 T cells in Susac syndrome. The CDR3 sequence is 16 residues long. V lost 4 bases to trimming and J lost 10 bases; unmatched junction nucleotides: 11. Germline-derived CDR1 and CDR2 are SEHNR and FQNEAQ (reference sequence). An amount of RNA that ranged from roughly 0.5 to 1 ug was reverse transcribed with random hexamers. Across 54 Vbeta and 13 Jbeta, immunoSEQ multiplex PCR amplified TCR beta CDR3. TCRdb re-derived calls from the immunoSEQ multiplex PCR reads in MiXCR, one entry per CDR3 protein. The sample consists of some 90,000 distinct CDR3 sequences, roughly 91% of them appearing once.

The genes are TRBV7-9 and TRBJ2-1; 12 positions agree with TRBD2. The sample consisted of CD8+ T cells from PBMCs. The source of this sequence is a human donor in good health. The CDR3 region has the DNA TGTGCCAGCAGCTCTCTCGGACTAGCGGGGTTATCGGAGCAGTTCTTC. Amino acids: CASSSLGLAGLSEQFF.